The 20 T cell receptor beta chains reported below all come from one sample, sequenced in a study of blood T cell repertoires in COVID-19. The data were produced by immunoSEQ multiplex PCR, yet TCRdb's version contains in-frame clones alone and is incomplete. The sample includes fewer than 350,000 clones, 70% to 90% seen only once; the top ten take 2% to 2.5%. Sequencing input: peripheral blood. The receptors originated from a young woman who had recovered from COVID-19.

The rearrangement links TRBV30 to TRBJ1-2; D is undetermined. The germline V and J ends were trimmed by 0 bases and 13 bases, with 12 bases remaining between them. The germline V gene has CDR1 GTSNPN and CDR2 SVGIG (reference sequence). CDR3 length: 11 residues. The chain's CDR3 is CAWSVLEGLTF. For the CDR3, the DNA is TGTGCCTGGAGTGTACTGGAGGGTCTCACCTTC.

Comments on this clone: The sample contains more than one DNA sequence encoding this CDR3. DNA for the CDR3: TGTGCCAGCAGTTTTGGGACAGGGAACTACGAGCAGTACTTC. Its protein product is CASSFGTGNYEQYF. The chain joins TRBV27 to TRBJ2-7, with 9 positions matching TRBD1. CDR1 MNHEY and CDR2 SMNVEV come from the germline V gene (reference sequence). With 3 bases clipped from V and 3 bases from J, the junction kept 3 bases outside the gene matches. The CDR3 totals 14 residues.

The chain recombines TRBV19 with TRBJ2-5; the match to TRBD1 covers 7 bases. J gave up 1 base and V 6 bases, and 5 bases lay outside the gene matches. The germline V gene has CDR1 LNHDA and CDR2 SQIVND (reference sequence). The CDR3 loop spans 14 amino acids. The CDR3 region is CASSPGTVQETQYF. The DNA of the CDR3 is TGTGCCAGTAGCCCTGGGACAGTCCAAGAGACCCAGTACTTC.

This sequence joins TRBV5-1 and TRBJ1-2, with D unclear. The germline V gene encodes CDR1 SGHRS and CDR2 YFSETQ. V was clipped by 4 bases and J by 4 bases, with 14 bases between them. This CDR3 contains 14 residues. The CDR3 nucleotides read TGCGCCAGCAGCCGTGTGTCAGGCTCCTATGGCTACACCTTC. This sequence encodes CASSRVSGSYGYTF.

This chain links TRBV9 with TRBJ1-1; D gene uncertain. The CDR3 is made up of 13 amino acids. Germline-derived CDR1 and CDR2 are SGDLS and YYNGEE. The V end lost 0 bases, the J end lost 7 bases, and 10 bases lay between the germline ends. CDR3 amino acids: CASSVGQVNEAFF. The CDR3, as DNA: TGTGCCAGCAGCGTAGGGCAGGTTAATGAAGCTTTCTTT.

The V and J genes are TRBV27 and TRBJ2-5, with 11 bases matching TRBD2. This CDR3 is built from 16 residues. V trimming: 7 bases; J trimming: 7 bases; junction bases outside the gene matches: 14. CDR1 and CDR2 from the germline V gene are MNHEY and SMNVEV (reference sequence). CDR3 nucleotides: TGTGCCAGCAAGGCACTAGCGGGGGCCCAGTCGGGGACCCAGTACTTC. It encodes CASKALAGAQSGTQYF.

This chain connects TRBV29-1 to TRBJ1-2; no definite D call. This CDR3 is 12 amino acids long. CDR1 and CDR2 (germline): SQVTM, ANQGSEA. V was pared by 4 bases and J by 6 bases, with 12 bases between. CDR3 bases: TGCAGCGTTGCCCCGGAAGGAGATGGCTACACCTTC. This translates into CSVAPEGDGYTF.

V and J are TRBV5-1 and TRBJ2-7, with 8 bases lining up with TRBD1. The CDR3 is made up of 15 amino acids. The V and J ends lost 0 bases and 4 bases, in that order; junction bases with no gene match: 6. Germline CDR1 reads SGHRS; CDR2 reads YFSETQ. CDR3 residues: CASSLGQGARYEQYF. The CDR3 region has the DNA TGCGCCAGCAGCTTGGGGCAGGGGGCTCGGTACGAGCAGTACTTC.

The rearrangement joins TRBV25-1 to TRBJ2-7, with TRBD1 matching over 9 bases. The J segment lost 4 bases and the V segment lost 3 bases, leaving 7 bases of the junction unmatched. The CDR3 has 15 residues. Germline loops: CDR1 MGHDK, CDR2 SYGVNS. This CDR3 is CASSERRDRVYEQYF. The CDR3, as DNA: TGTGCCAGCAGTGAGCGCCGGGACAGGGTATACGAGCAGTACTTC.

This chain's CDR3 is CASSTTGGGTGELFF. For the CDR3, the DNA is TGTGCCAGCAGCACGACGGGAGGCGGTACCGGGGAGCTGTTTTTT. This chain connects TRBV3-1 (or the pseudogene TRBV3-2) to TRBJ2-2; TRBD2 agrees at 7 bases. The J segment lost 5 bases and the V segment lost 5 bases, leaving 8 bases of the junction unmatched. Germline-derived CDR1 and CDR2 are LGHDT and YNNKEL (reference sequence). The CDR3 has 15 residues.

Details on this clone: The junction shows a germline mismatch at one end, possibly a read error. The chain uses TRBV5-1 and TRBJ2-1; the match to TRBD1 covers 11 bases. The CDR3 has 12 amino acids. Germline CDR1 reads SGHRS; CDR2 reads YFSETQ. The CDR3 loop is CASSLEGQGGIF. DNA for the CDR3: TGCGCCAGCAGCTTGGAGGGACAGGGGGGAATCTTC.

V is TRBV5-4 and J is TRBJ2-1; tentatively, D is TRBD2 (6 bases). Germline CDR1 SGHNT, CDR2 YYREEE (reference sequence). The CDR3 has 14 residues. V was trimmed by 0 bases and J by 4 bases, leaving 8 bases between them. The CDR3 here is CASSLGGDYNEQFF. The CDR3 DNA is TGTGCCAGCAGCTTGGGGGGGGATTACAATGAGCAGTTCTTC.

This rearrangement joins TRBV5-1 to TRBJ1-4; D not certain. CDR1 is SGHRS, CDR2 YFSETQ, per germline. The ends were cut back, 0 bases at V and 0 bases at J, with 6 bases in the middle. The CDR3 spans 15 residues. The CDR3, as DNA: TGCGCCAGCAGCTTGGCCGTATCAACTAATGAAAAACTGTTTTTT. Its translation is CASSLAVSTNEKLFF. Filled out from reference TRBV5-1 and TRBJ1-4, the complete variable domain reads KAGVTQTPRYLIKTRGQQVTLSCSPISGHRSVSWYQQTPGQGLQFLFEYFSETQRNKGNFPGRFSGRQFSNSRSEMNVSTLELGDSALYLCASSLAVSTNEKLFFGSGTQLSVL.

The rearrangement links TRBV10-3 to TRBJ2-7, with 16 bases lining up with TRBD2. The germline gives CDR1 ENHRY, CDR2 SYGVKD. V shed 8 bases and J 5 bases; nucleotides not matched to a gene: 9. CDR3 length: 16 amino acids. For the CDR3, the DNA is TGTGCCATCGGGGGACTAGCGGGAGGGAGAGGCGACGAGCAGTACTTC. Protein product: CAIGGLAGGRGDEQYF.

CDR3 sequence reads: CASSILRPQGDTQYF. CDR3 bases: TGTGCCAGTAGTATTCTCAGACCCCAGGGAGATACGCAGTATTTT. The gene calls are TRBV19 and TRBJ2-3; D may be TRBD1 (5 bases). The CDR3 contains 15 residues. Trimming stripped 3 bases from V and 5 bases from J, with 15 bases between. CDR1 LNHDA and CDR2 SQIVND come from the germline V gene (reference sequence).

V usage is TRBV19 and J usage is TRBJ2-3; TRBD1 might be the D (6 bases). Germline-derived CDR1 and CDR2 are LNHDA and SQIVND (reference sequence). V lost 4 bases and J 2 bases, leaving 13 bases between the germline ends. This CDR3 has 15 residues. The DNA for the CDR3 is TGTGCCAGTAGTAGGGGGCTAGTCCTCACAGATACGCAGTATTTT. It specifies CASSRGLVLTDTQYF.

The V call is TRBV11-2, the J call TRBJ1-1; 9 nucleotides align to TRBD1. Germline V gene sequence: CDR1 SGHAT, CDR2 FQNNGV. J gave up 3 bases and V 4 bases, and 6 bases lay outside the gene matches. This CDR3 comprises 15 residues. As DNA, the CDR3 is TGTGCCAGCAGCTCCGAACAGGGGGCATACACTGAAGCTTTCTTT. Amino acids: CASSSEQGAYTEAFF.

V and J are TRBV11-2 and TRBJ1-2; 7 bases align to TRBD1. The V segment lost 5 bases and the J segment 12 bases; nucleotides outside the gene matches: 12. CDR3 size: 13 residues. Germline V gene data show CDR1 as SGHAT and CDR2 as FQNNGV. CDR3 region: CASSPGTETGNTF. The DNA for the CDR3 is TGTGCCAGCAGCCCCGGGACAGAAACAGGGAACACCTTC.

The chain carries TRBV12-3 or TRBV12-4 and TRBJ2-7; D unresolved. Trimming shortened V by 2 bases and J by 2 bases, and 7 bases separated the two germline ends. The CDR3 runs 13 residues. The CDR3 DNA sequence: TGTGCCAGCAGTTTACGCGCTGCCTACGAGCAGTACTTC. This translates into CASSLRAAYEQYF.

This clone was observed a single time. The CDR3 loop reads CASSPLPGEGGSYEQYF. CDR3 sequence (DNA): TGTGCCAGCAGTCCTCTTCCCGGGGAGGGGGGATCGTACGAGCAGTACTTC. The genes are TRBV6-6 and TRBJ2-7; TRBD2 is a possible D gene (7 bases). Germline V CDR1 and CDR2: MNHNY, SVGAGI (reference sequence). The CDR3 spans 17 residues. Trimming stripped 5 bases from V and 4 bases from J, with 24 bases between.